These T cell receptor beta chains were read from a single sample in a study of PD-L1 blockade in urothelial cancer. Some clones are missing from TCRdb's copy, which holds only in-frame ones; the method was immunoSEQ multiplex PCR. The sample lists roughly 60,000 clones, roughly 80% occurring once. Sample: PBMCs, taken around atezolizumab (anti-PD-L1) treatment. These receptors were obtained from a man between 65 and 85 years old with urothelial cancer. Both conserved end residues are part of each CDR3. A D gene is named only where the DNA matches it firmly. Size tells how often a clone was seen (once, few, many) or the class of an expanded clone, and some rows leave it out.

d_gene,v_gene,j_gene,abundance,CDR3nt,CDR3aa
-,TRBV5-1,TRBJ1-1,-,TGCGCCAGCAGCTTGGGGGCAGGACTAATGAACACTGAAGCTTTCTTT,CASSLGAGLMNTEAFF
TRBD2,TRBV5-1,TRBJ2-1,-,TGCGCCAGCAGCTTGTTGACTAGCGGGAGGGAGGGGAATGAGCAGTTCTTC,CASSLLTSGREGNEQFF
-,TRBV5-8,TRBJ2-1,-,TGTGCCAGCACCCGAGGGCTTTTCAATGAGCAGTTCTTC,CASTRGLFNEQFF
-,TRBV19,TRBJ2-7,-,TGTGCCAGTAGTATTGGATTCGGGACCTACGAGCAGTACTTC,CASSIGFGTYEQYF
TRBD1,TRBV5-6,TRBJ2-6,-,TGTGCCAGCACCCCGGACAGGAGACCTGGGGCCAACGTCCTGACTTTC,CASTPDRRPGANVLTF
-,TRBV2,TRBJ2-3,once,TGTGCCAGCAGAGGAGCGGTGAGCACAGATACGCAGTATTTT,CASRGAVSTDTQYF
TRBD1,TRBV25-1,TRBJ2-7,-,TGTGCCAGCAGGGACAGGGCCACCTACGAGCAGTACTTC,CASRDRATYEQYF
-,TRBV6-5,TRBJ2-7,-,TGTGCCAGCAGGCGCGCAGGGGGGACCTACGAGCAGTACTTC,CASRRAGGTYEQYF
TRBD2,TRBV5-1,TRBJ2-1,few,TGCGCCAGCAGCTTGGCCCCTCGGCGGGAGGGAAATGAGCAGTTCTTC,CASSLAPRREGNEQFF
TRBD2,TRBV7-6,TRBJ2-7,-,TGTGCCAGCAGCCCGGGACTAGCGGGGATCCTAAGCGACGAGCAGTACTTC,CASSPGLAGILSDEQYF
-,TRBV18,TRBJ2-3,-,TGTGCCAGCTCACCACGCAGGGCCGCAGATACGCAGTATTTT,CASSPRRAADTQYF
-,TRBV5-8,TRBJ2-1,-,TGTGCCAGCAGCTCAAATCAACAGCTAATATCCTACAATGAGCAGTTCTTC,CASSSNQQLISYNEQFF
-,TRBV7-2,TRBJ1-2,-,TGTGCCAGCAGCGGAGCGGAGTCGTTTAACTATGGCTACACCTTC,CASSGAESFNYGYTF
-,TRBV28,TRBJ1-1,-,TGTGCCAGCCTGAGCGATCCATCTGGCACTGAAGCTTTCTTT,CASLSDPSGTEAFF
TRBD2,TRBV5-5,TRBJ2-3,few,TGTGCCAGCAGCCCATCCGGGACTAGAATGGGCACAGATACGCAGTATTTT,CASSPSGTRMGTDTQYF
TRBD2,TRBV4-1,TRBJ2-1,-,TGCGCCAGCAGCCAAGATCTTGTGACTAGCGGGGTAAATGAGCAGTTCTTC,CASSQDLVTSGVNEQFF
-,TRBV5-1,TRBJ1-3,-,TGCGCCAGCAGCTCCCAGGCTTTAAGGGGTGGAAACACCATATATTTT,CASSSQALRGGNTIYF
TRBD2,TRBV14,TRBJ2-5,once,TGTGCCAGCAGCCAATTGAGGCGGGGGGGGCGAGAGACCCAGTACTTC,CASSQLRRGGRETQYF
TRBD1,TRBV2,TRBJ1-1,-,TGTGCCAGCAGTCCCAGGGACAGGCAGAACACTGAAGCTTTCTTT,CASSPRDRQNTEAFF
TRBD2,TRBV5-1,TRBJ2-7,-,TGCGCCAGCAGCGCGGGGGGCCTCACCTACGAGCAGTACTTC,CASSAGGLTYEQYF
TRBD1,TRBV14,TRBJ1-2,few,TGTGCCAGCAGCCAGGTTCAGGGGGCCGTATCTGGCTACACCTTC,CASSQVQGAVSGYTF
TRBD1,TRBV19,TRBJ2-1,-,TGTGCCAGTAGTATAGGGACAGGGGAGAGAAATGAGCAGTTCTTC,CASSIGTGERNEQFF
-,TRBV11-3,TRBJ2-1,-,TGTGCCAGCAGCTTAGACGCGGGCTCCTACAATGAGCAGTTCTTC,CASSLDAGSYNEQFF
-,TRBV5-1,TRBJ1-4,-,TGCGCCAGCAGCTTGGGGCACAGGGACCATGAAAAACTGTTTTTT,CASSLGHRDHEKLFF
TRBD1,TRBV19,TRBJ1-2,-,TGTGCCAGTAGTCCAAGCCGGGACAGCCGACAGAACTATGGCTACACCTTC,CASSPSRDSRQNYGYTF
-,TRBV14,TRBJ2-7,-,TGTGCCAGCAGCCAAGCGACAGGTGCCTACGAGCAGTACTTC,CASSQATGAYEQYF
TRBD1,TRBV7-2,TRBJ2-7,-,TGTGCCAGCAGCTTCGAGACAGGGCTTTACGAGCAGTACTTC,CASSFETGLYEQYF
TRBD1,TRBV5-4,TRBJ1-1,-,TGTGCCAGCAGCTCTACAACCGGGACAGGGATGGACACTGAAGCTTTCTTT,CASSSTTGTGMDTEAFF
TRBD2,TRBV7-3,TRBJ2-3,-,TGTGCCAGCAGCTCACAAGCGGGAGCGTTGACAGATACGCAGTATTTT,CASSSQAGALTDTQYF
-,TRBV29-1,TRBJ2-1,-,TGCAGCGTTGAAGGCGGAGGGAATGAGCAGTTCTTC,CSVEGGGNEQFF
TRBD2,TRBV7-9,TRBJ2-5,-,TGTGCCAGCATTCCAGCGGGAGGACTACAGGGGTCTTATGAGACCCAGTACTTC,CASIPAGGLQGSYETQYF
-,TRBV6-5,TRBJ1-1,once,TGTGCCAGCAGTAAGGGGACGGGGGGGGCTGAAGCTTTCTTT,CASSKGTGGAEAFF
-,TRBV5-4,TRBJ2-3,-,TGTGCCAGCAGTACACGGGAGAGGAGCACAGATACGCAGTATTTT,CASSTRERSTDTQYF
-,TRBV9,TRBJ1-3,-,TGTGCCAGCAGCACGGGGGAGGGAAACACCATATATTTT,CASSTGEGNTIYF
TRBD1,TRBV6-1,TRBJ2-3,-,TGTGCCAGCAGTGGAAACCGGGACAGAAACACAGATACGCAGTATTTT,CASSGNRDRNTDTQYF
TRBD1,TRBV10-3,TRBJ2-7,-,TGTGCCATCAGTGAAAGGGGACAGGGGAGCTACGAGCAGTACTTC,CAISERGQGSYEQYF
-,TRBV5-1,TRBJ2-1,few,TGCGCCAGCAGCTTGCTTGGACAATGGTTCTTC,CASSLLGQWFF
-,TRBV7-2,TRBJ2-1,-,TGTGCCAGCAGCCCCCATCAGGGATTTAGGCAGTTCTTC,CASSPHQGFRQFF
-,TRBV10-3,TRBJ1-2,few,TGTGCCATCAGTGATGACGGGAACTATGGCTACACCTTC,CAISDDGNYGYTF
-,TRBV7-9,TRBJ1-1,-,TGTGCCAGCAGCAGCGAGGCGAACACTGAAGCTTTCTTT,CASSSEANTEAFF
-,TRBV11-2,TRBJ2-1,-,TGTGCCAGCAGCCACCTCCTTGGCGGGTTAAGAAGTGAGCAGTTCTTC,CASSHLLGGLRSEQFF
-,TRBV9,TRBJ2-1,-,TGTGCCAGCAGCGTAGGAGGTGGGAGTGGCGCCTACAATGAGCAGTTCTTC,CASSVGGGSGAYNEQFF
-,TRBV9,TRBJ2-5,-,TGTGCCAGCAGCGTAGTCGTAACGGGAGAGACCCAGTACTTC,CASSVVVTGETQYF
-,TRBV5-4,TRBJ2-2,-,TGTGCCAGCAGCAAGGAGGCGGGACAGAGAAACACCGGGGAGCTGTTTTTT,CASSKEAGQRNTGELFF
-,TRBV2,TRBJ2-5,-,TGTGCCAGCTCGATGACAGGGAGGTGGGAGACCCAGTACTTC,CASSMTGRWETQYF
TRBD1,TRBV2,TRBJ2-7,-,TGTGCCAGCAGTGTGGACAGGGGATACTACGAGCAGTACTTC,CASSVDRGYYEQYF